This T cell receptor (beta chain) was recorded in a study of CXCR3-negative and CXCR3-positive naive CD8 T cells. The CDR3 runs to 14 residues. Germline V gene sequence: CDR1 SGHNT, CDR2 YENEEA. Each TRB cDNA library was prepared by 5' RACE (with UMI labels). For each CDR3 protein, TCRdb gives one entry from its re-call of the 5' RACE reads, without DNA. The sample has some 130,000 distinct CDR3 sequences. This chain links TRBV11-3 with TRBJ2-1; the D call of TRBD1 rests on TCRdb alone, since no DNA is present to check it. This receptor was obtained from a human donor in good health. Some clones in this sample may be carry-over from other donors' samples. Sequences were obtained from naive CXCR3- CD8+ T cells from blood. Subset of the sample: CD45RO-CCR7+CD27+CD95- naive CD8+ T cells lacking CXCR3 (TNR3-). The CDR3 sequence is CASSLGDGGYEQFF.